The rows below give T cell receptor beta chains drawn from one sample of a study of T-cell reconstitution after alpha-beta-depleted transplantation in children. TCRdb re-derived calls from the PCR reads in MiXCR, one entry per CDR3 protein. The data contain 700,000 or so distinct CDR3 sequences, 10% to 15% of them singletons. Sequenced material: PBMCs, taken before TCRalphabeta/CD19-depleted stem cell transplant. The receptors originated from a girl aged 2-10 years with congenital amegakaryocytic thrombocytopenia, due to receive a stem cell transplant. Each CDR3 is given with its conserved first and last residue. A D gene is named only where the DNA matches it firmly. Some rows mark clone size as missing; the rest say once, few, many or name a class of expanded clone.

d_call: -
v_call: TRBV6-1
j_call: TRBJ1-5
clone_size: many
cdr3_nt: TGTGCCAGCAGCGCCGGGGCGTATCAGCCCCAGCATTTT
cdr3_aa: CASSAGAYQPQHF

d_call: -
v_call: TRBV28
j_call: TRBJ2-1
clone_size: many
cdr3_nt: TGTGCCAGCAGCGACCGTGGACTATTTTACCCCTTC
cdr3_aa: CASSDRGLFYPF

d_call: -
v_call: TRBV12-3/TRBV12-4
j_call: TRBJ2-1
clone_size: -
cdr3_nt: TGTGCCAGCAACCCGGACCCAAACAATGAGCAGTTCTTC
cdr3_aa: CASNPDPNNEQFF

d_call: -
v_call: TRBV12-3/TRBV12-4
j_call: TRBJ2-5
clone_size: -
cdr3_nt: TGTGCCAGCACCGGTAGAAGGGGGAGCGGTGAGACCCAGTACTTC
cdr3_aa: CASTGRRGSGETQYF

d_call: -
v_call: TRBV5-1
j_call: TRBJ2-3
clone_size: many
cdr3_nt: TGCGCCAGCAGCTTGGACCGGCGTACAGGGATAAGCACAGATACGCAGTATTTT
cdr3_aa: CASSLDRRTGISTDTQYF

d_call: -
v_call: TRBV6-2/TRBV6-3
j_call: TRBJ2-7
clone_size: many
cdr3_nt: TGTGCCAGCAGTTACCCCCCGGACTCCTACGAGCAGTACTTC
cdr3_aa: CASSYPPDSYEQYF

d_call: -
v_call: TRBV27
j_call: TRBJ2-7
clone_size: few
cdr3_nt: TGTGCCAGCAGTTCCCGGGACGGAATCTACGAGCAGTACTTC
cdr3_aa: CASSSRDGIYEQYF

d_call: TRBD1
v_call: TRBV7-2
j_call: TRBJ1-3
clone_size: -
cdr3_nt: TGTGCCAGCAGCTGGAGCCGGGACAGCTCTGGAAACACCATATATTTT
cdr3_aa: CASSWSRDSSGNTIYF

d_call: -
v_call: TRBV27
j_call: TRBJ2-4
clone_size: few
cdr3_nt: TGTGCCAGCAGCTCAACAGGATTCTCTGCAAAACCGCCTCAAAACATTCAGTACTTC
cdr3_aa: CASSSTGFSAKPPQNIQYF

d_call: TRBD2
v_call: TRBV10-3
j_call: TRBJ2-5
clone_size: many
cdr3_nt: TGTGCCATCAGTGAAATGAGACTAGCGGCCCAAGAGACCCAGTACTTC
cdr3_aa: CAISEMRLAAQETQYF

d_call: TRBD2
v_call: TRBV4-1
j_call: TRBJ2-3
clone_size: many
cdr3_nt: TGCGCCAGCAGCCAGAGAGCGGGAGGCACAGATACGCAGTATTTT
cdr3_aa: CASSQRAGGTDTQYF

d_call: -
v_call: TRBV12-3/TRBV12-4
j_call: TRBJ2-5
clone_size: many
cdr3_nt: TGTGCCAGCAGTTTGAGTGGGACCCAGTACTTC
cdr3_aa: CASSLSGTQYF

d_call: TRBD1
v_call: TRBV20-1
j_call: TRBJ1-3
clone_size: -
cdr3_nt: TGCAGTGCTAGGACAGGGGGATTTCCCAAGACTGGAAACACCATATATTTT
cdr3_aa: CSARTGGFPKTGNTIYF

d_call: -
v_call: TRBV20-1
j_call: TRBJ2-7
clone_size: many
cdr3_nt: TGCAGTGCTAGGGCCTGGGGCTACGAGCAGTACTTC
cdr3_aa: CSARAWGYEQYF

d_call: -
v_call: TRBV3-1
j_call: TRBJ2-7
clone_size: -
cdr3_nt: TGTGCCAGCAGCCGCCGGGGCGAGCAGTACTTC
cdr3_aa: CASSRRGEQYF

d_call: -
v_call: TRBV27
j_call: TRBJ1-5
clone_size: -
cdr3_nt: TGTGCCAGCAGTAACCGGCTGAGCAATCAGCCCCAGCATTTT
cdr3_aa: CASSNRLSNQPQHF

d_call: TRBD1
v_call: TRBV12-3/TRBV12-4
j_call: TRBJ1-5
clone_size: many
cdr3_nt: TGTGCCAGCAGTTTAACTGGGGGACAGGGTGGGCCCCAGCATTTT
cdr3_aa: CASSLTGGQGGPQHF

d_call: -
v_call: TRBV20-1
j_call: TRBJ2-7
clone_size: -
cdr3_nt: TGCAGTGCTAGATCCGGCGAAGGAACGGGCTACGAGCAGTACTTC
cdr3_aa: CSARSGEGTGYEQYF

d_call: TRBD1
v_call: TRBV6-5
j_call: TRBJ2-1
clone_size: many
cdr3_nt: TGTGCCAGCAGTTACAACTCCCGGGACAGGGTAGGAAATGAGCAGTTCTTC
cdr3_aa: CASSYNSRDRVGNEQFF

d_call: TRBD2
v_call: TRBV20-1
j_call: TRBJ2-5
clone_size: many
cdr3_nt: TGCAGTGCTAGAGATCGATCGACTAGCTCCATCTGGTACTTC
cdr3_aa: CSARDRSTSSIWYF

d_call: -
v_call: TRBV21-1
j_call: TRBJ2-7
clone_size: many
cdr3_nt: TGTGCCAGCAGCACTAGCGGGAGGGACGAGCAGTACTTC
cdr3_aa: CASSTSGRDEQYF

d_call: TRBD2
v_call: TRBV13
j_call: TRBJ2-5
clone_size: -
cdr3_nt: TGTGCCAGCAGCCCTCAAGCGGGAGAAGACGAGACCCAGTACTTC
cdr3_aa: CASSPQAGEDETQYF

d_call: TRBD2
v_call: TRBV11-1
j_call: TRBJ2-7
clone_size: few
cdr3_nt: TGTGCCAGCAGCTCTGTTGTGGCTAGCGGGATTCTCGCGGCCTACGAGCAGTACTTC
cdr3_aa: CASSSVVASGILAAYEQYF